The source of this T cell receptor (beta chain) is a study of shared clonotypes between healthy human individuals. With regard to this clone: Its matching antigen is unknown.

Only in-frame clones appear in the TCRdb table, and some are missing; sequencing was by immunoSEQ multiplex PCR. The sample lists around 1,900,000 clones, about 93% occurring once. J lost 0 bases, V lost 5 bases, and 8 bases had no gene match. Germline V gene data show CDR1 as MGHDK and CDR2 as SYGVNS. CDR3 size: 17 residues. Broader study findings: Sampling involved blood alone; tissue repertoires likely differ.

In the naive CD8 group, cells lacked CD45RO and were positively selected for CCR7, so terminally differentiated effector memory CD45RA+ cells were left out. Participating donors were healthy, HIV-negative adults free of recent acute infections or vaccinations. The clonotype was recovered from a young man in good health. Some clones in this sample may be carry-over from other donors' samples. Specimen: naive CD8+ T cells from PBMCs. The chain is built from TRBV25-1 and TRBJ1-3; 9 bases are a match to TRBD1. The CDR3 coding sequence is TGTGCCAGCAGTAAGTCCCGGGACAGGGCCTCTGGAAACACCATATATTTT. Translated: CASSKSRDRASGNTIYF.